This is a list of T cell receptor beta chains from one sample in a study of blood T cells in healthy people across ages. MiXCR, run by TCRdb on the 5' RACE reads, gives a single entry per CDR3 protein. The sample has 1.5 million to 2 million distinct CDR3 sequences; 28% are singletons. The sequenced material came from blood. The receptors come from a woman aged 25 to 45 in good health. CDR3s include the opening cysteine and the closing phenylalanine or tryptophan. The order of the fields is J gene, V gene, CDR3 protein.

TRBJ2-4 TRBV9 CASSVAGTGGGNMQYF
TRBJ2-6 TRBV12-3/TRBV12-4 CASSDRLAGRSGANVLTF
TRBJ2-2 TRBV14 CASSRSRPGHAAGELFF
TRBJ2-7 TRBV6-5 CASSYTDRTYEQYF
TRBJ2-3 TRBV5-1 CASSPGLAGYTQYF
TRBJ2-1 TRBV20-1 CSANLVRDEQFF
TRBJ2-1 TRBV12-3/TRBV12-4 CASGLLSSYNVQFF
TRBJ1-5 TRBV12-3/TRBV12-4 CASRQGRNQPQHF
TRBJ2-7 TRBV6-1 CASSDRGVDEQYF
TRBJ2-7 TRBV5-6 CASTQPGGTYEQYF
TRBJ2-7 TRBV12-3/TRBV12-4 CASSFRATGNEQYF
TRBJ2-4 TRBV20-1 CSASLRDLGEQYF
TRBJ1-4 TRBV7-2 CASSWNRAVNEKLFF
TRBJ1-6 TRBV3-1 CASSQVRGRGNSPLHF
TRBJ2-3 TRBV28 CASTGARTDTQYF
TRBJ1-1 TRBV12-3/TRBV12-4 CASTIGGGQKNTEAFF
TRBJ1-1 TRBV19 CASSREGANTEAFF
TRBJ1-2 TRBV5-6 CASSLGADGYIF
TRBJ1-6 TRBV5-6 CASSLRGTPDAPLHF
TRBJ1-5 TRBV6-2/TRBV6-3 CASSPRVDQPQHF